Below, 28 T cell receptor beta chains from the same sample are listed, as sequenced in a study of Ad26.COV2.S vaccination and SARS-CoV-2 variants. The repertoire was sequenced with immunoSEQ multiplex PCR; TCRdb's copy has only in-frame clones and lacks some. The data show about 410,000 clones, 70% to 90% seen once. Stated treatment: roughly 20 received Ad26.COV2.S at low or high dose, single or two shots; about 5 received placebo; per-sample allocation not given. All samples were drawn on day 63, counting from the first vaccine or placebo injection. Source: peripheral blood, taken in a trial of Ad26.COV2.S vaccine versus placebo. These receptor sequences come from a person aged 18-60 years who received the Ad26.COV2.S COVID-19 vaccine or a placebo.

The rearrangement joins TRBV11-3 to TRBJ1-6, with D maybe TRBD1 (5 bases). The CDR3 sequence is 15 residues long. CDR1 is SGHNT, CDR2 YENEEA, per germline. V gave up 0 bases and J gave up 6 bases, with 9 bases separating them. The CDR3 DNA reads TGTGCCAGCAGCTTAGAAGGGACCTCTAATTCACCCCTCCACTTT. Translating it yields CASSLEGTSNSPLHF.

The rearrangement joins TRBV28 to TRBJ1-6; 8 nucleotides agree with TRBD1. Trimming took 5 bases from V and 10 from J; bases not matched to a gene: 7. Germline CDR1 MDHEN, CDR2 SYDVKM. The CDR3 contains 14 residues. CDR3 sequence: CASSPGTGLSPLHF. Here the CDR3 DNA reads TGTGCCAGCAGTCCCGGGACAGGTCTATCACCCCTCCACTTT.

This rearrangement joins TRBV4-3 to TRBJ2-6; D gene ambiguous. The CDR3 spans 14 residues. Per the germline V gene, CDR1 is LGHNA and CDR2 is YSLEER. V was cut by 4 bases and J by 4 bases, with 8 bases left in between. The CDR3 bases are TGCGCCAGCAGCCTAAGTGGCGGGGCCAACGTCCTGACTTTC. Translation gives CASSLSGGANVLTF.

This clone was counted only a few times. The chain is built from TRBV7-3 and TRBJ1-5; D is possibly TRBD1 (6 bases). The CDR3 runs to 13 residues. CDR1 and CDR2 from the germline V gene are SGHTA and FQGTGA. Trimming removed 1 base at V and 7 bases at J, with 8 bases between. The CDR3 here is CASSLNREQPQHF. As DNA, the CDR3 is TGTGCCAGCAGCTTAAACAGGGAACAGCCCCAGCATTTT.

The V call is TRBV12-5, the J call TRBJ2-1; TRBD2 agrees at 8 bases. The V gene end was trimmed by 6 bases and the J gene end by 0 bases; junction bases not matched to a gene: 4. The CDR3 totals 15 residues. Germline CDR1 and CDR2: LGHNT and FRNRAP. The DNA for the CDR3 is TGTGCTAGTGGCTCGGGGACTAGCTCCTACAATGAGCAGTTCTTC. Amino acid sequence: CASGSGTSSYNEQFF.

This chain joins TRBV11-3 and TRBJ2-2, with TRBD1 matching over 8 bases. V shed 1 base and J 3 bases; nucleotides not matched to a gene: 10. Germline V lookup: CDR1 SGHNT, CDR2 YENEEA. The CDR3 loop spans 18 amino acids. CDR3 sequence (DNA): TGTGCCAGCAGCTTAGCGGGGGTTTGGGGACAGGACACCGGGGAGCTGTTTTTT. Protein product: CASSLAGVWGQDTGELFF.

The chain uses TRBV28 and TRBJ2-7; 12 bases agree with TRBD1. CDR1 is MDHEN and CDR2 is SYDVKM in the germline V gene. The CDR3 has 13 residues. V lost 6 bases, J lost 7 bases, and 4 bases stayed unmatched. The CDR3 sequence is CASRGQGAREQYF. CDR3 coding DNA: TGTGCCAGCAGGGGACAGGGGGCGAGGGAGCAGTACTTC.

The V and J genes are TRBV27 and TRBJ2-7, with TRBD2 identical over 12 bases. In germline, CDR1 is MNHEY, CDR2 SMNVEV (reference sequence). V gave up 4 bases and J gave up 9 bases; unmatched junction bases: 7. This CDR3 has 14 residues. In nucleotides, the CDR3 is TGTGCCAGCAGTTCGACTAGCGGGGGTCGACGGCAGTACTTC. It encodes CASSSTSGGRRQYF.

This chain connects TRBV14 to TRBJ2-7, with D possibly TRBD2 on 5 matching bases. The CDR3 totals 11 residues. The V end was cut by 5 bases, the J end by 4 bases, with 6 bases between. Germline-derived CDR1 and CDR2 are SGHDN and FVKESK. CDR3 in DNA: TGTGCCAGCAGCAGGAGGTACGAGCAGTACTTC. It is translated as CASSRRYEQYF.

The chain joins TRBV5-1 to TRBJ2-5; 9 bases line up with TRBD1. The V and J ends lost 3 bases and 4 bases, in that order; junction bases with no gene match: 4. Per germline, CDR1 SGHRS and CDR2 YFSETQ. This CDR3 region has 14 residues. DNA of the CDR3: TGCGCCAGCAGCTCTCTGGACAGGGGAGAGACCCAGTACTTC. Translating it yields CASSSLDRGETQYF.

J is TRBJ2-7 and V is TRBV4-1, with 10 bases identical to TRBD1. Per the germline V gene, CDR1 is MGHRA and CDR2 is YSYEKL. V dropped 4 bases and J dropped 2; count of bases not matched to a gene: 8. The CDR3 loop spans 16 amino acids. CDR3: CASSRTGDRGTYEQYF. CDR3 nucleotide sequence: TGCGCCAGCAGCCGTACCGGGGACAGGGGAACCTACGAGCAGTACTTC.

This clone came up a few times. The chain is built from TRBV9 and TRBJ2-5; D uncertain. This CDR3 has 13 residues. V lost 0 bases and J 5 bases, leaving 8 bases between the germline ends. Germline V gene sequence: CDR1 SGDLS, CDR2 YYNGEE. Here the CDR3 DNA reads TGTGCCAGCAGCGTAGTTTCTTCGGAGACCCAGTACTTC. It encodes CASSVVSSETQYF.

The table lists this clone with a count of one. CDR3 loop: CTSSQAHFGGSPDTQYF. Here the CDR3 DNA reads TGCACCAGCAGCCAGGCTCATTTTGGAGGTTCACCGGATACGCAGTATTTT. The rearrangement uses TRBV1 and TRBJ2-3; the D call in the table, TRBD2, was not verified against the DNA. TRBV1 is designated a pseudogene. The CDR3 is 17 residues long.

CDR3 coding DNA: TGTGCCAGCATGGACAGGAGCGGTAGCTATGGCTACACCTTC. As protein: CASMDRSGSYGYTF. The chain uses TRBV6-5 and TRBJ1-2; 7 nucleotides agree with TRBD1. Germline values: CDR1 MNHEY, CDR2 SVGAGI. Trimming cost V 7 bases and J 4 bases; bases outside gene matches: 9. There are 14 residues in the CDR3.

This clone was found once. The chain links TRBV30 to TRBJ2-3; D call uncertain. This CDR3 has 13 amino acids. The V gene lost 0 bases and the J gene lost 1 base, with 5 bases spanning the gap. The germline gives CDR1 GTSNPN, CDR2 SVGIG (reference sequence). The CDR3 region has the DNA TGTGCCTGGAGTGTACCAGGCACAGATACGCAGTATTTT. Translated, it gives CAWSVPGTDTQYF.

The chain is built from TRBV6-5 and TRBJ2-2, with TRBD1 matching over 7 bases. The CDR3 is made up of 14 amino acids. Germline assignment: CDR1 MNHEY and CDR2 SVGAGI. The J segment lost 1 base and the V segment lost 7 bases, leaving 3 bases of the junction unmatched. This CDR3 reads CASKGQLNTGELFF. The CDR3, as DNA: TGTGCCAGCAAGGGACAGCTGAACACCGGGGAGCTGTTTTTT.

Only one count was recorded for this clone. CDR3 region: CASKGTTNSYEQYF. Written as DNA, the CDR3 is TGTGCCAGCAAGGGAACTACCAACTCCTACGAGCAGTACTTC. This chain connects TRBV7-2 to TRBJ2-7; unclear D gene. Germline CDR1 is SGHTA and CDR2 is FQGNSA. The CDR3 runs 14 residues. Trimming cost V 7 bases and J 0 bases, with 13 bases left between them.

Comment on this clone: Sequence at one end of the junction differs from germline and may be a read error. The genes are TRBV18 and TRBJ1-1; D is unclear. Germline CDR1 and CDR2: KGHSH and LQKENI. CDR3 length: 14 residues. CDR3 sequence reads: CASSPPWPNTEAFF. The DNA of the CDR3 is TGTGCCAGCTCCCCACCATGGCCGAACACTGAAGCTTTCTTT.

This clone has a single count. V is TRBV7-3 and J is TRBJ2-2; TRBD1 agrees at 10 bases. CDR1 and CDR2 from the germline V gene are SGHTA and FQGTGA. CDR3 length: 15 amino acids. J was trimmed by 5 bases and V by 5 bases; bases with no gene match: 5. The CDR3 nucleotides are TGTGCCAGCAGCCGACAGGGGGCAATTACCGGGGAGCTGTTTTTT. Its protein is CASSRQGAITGELFF.

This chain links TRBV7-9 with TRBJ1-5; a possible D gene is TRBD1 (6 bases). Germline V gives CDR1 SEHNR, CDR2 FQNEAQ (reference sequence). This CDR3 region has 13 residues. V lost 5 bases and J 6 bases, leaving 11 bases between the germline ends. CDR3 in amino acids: CASSPPRGQPQHF. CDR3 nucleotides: TGTGCCAGCAGCCCTCCCAGGGGTCAGCCCCAGCATTTT.

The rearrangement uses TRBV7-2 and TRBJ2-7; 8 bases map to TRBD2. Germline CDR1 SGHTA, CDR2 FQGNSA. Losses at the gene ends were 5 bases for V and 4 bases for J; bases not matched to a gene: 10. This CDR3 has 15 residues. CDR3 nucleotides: TGTGCCAGCAGCAATAGACATAGCGGGACGTACGAGCAGTACTTC. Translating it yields CASSNRHSGTYEQYF. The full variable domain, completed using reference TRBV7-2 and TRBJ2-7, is GAGVSQSPSNKVTEKGKDVELRCDPISGHTALYWYRQSLGQGLEFLIYFQGNSAPDKSGLPSDRFSAERTGGSVSTLTIQRTQQEDSAVYLCASSNRHSGTYEQYFGPGTRLTVT.

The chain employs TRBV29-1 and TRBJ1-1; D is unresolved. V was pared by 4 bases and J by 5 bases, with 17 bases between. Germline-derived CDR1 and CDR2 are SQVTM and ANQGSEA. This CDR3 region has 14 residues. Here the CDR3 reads CSVVLGGFRTEAFF. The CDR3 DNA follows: TGCAGCGTTGTATTGGGAGGGTTTCGGACTGAAGCTTTCTTT.

The CDR3 here is CASSHGKTSGGADGKNIQYF. In DNA, the CDR3 is TGCGCCAGCAGCCACGGAAAGACTAGCGGGGGGGCGGATGGCAAAAACATTCAGTACTTC. V usage is TRBV4-1 and J usage is TRBJ2-4; TRBD2 matches at 14 bases. The germline CDR1 and CDR2 sequences are MGHRA and YSYEKL. The CDR3 runs 20 residues. The V segment lost 3 bases and the J segment 3 bases; nucleotides outside the gene matches: 13.

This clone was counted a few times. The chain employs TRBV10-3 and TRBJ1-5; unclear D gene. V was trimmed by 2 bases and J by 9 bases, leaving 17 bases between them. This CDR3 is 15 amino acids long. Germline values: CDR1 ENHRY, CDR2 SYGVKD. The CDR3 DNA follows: TGTGCCATCAGTGAGGAACGGGGAGAATTGGGGCCCCAGCATTTT. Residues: CAISEERGELGPQHF.

As DNA, the CDR3 is TGTGCCATCAGTGAGTTGGGACTAGCGGGAGCGAACACCGGGGAGCTGTTTTTT. It is translated as CAISELGLAGANTGELFF. This rearrangement joins TRBV10-3 to TRBJ2-2; 14 bases map to TRBD2. CDR3 length equals 18 residues. CDR1 ENHRY and CDR2 SYGVKD come from the germline V gene. V trimming: 1 base; J trimming: 0 bases; junction bases outside the gene matches: 1.

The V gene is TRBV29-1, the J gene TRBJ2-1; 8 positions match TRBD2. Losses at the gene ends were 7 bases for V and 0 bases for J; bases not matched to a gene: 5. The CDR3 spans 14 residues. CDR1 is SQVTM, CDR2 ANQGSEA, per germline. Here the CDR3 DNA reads TGCAGCGCCACCAGCGGGAGCTCCTACAATGAGCAGTTCTTC. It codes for CSATSGSSYNEQFF.

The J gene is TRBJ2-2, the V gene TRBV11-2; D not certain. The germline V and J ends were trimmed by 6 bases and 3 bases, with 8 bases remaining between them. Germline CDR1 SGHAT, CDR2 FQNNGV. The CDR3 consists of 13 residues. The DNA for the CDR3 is TGTGCCAGCAGAGGGATCGACACCGGGGAGCTGTTTTTT. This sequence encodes CASRGIDTGELFF.

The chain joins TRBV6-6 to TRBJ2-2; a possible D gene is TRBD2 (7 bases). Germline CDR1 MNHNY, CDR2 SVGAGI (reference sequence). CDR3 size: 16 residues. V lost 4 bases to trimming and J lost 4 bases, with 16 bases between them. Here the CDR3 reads CASSFGGALSTGELFF. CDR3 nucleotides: TGTGCCAGCAGTTTTGGGGGGGCGCTAAGCACCGGGGAGCTGTTTTTT.